This T cell receptor beta chain was documented in a study of T-cell memory formation after mild COVID-19. Study findings and constraints: Contracting CD4+ clones lay largely in CM and EM, with CD8+ ones residing in EMRA. Certain responding clones were present in pre-infection memory, suggesting participation of cross-reactive memory.

This clonotype was recorded many times. Antigen specificity is unknown. The CDR3 extends over 15 amino acids. Unmatched junction bases numbered 11, after V lost 5 bases and J lost 6 bases. Germline CDR1 MDHEN, CDR2 SYDVKM. TCR alpha and TCR beta cDNA libraries with sample barcodes and UMIs came from 5'RACE using constant-segment primers. TCRdb recomputed calls from the 5' RACE reads with MiXCR, one row per CDR3 protein. The table records hundreds of thousands of distinct CDR3 sequences, roughly 15% of them present only once. The chain links TRBV28 to TRBJ2-3, with 7 nucleotides matching TRBD2. Sequencing was done on a sample of PBMCs or a T cell subset sorted from them (not recorded which). This receptor was taken from a man aged 18 to 29 who had mild COVID-19 (a few samples of this study predate the infection). Cell type and time point are not known. This CDR3 reads CASSTLGGGSDTQYF. DNA for the CDR3: TGTGCCAGCAGTACCTTGGGCGGGGGATCGGATACGCAGTATTTT.